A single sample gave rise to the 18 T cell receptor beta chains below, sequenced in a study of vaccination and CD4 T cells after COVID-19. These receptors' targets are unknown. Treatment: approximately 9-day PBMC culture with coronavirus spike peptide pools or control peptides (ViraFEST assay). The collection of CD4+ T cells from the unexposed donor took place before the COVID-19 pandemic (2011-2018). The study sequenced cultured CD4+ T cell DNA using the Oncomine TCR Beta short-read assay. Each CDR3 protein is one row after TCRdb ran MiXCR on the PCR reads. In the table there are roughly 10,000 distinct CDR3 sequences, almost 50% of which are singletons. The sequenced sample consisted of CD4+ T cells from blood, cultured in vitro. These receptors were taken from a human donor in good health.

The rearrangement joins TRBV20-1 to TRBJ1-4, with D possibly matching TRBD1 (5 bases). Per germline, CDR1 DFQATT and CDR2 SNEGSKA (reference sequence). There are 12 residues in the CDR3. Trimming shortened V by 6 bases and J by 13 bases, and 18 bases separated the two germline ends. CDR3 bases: TGCAGTGCCCGAGGCGGGGGTTTGAGACTGTTTTTT. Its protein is CSARGGGLRLFF.

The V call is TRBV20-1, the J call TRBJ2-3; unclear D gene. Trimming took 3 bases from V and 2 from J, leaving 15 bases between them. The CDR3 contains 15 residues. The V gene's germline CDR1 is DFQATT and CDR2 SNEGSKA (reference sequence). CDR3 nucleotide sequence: TGCAGTGCTAGTAGCCCCGAGAGATACACAGATACGCAGTATTTT. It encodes CSASSPERYTDTQYF.

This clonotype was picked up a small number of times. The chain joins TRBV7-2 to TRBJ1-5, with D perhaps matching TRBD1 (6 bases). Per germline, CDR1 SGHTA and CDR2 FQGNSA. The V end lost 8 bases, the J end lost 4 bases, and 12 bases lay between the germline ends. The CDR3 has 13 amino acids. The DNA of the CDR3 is TGTGCCAGCTCGAGGGGGGTAAATCAGCCCCAGCATTTT. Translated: CASSRGVNQPQHF.

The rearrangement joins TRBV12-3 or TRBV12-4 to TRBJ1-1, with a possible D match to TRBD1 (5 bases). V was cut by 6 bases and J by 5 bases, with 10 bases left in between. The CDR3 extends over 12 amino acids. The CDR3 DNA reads TGTGCCAGCAGACCTGGGGGGACTGAAGCTTTCTTT. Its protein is CASRPGGTEAFF.

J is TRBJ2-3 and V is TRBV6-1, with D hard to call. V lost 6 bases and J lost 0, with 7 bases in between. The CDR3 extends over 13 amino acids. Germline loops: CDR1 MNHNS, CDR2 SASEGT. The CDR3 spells CASRSVSTDTQYF. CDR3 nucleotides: TGTGCCAGCAGGTCTGTTAGCACAGATACGCAGTATTTT.

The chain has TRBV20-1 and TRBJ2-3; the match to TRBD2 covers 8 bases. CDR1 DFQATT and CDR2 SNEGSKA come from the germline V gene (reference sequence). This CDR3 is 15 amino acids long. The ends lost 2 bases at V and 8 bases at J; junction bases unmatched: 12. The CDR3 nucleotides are TGCAGTGCTAGAAAAACTGGGCGGGAGGCTGGTACGCAGTATTTT. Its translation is CSARKTGREAGTQYF.

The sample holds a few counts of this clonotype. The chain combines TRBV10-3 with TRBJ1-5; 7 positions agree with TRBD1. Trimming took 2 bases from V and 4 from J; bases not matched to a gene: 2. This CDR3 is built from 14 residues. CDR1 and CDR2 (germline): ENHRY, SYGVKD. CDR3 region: CAISENRGNQPQHF. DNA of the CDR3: TGTGCCATCAGTGAGAACAGGGGAAATCAGCCCCAGCATTTT.

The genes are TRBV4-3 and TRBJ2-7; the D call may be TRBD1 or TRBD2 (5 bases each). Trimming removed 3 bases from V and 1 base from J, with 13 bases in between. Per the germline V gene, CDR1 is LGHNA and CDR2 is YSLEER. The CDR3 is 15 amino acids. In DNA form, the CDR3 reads TGCGCCAGCAGCCAGGTCGGTGGGGGTTCCTACGAGCAGTACTTC. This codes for CASSQVGGGSYEQYF.

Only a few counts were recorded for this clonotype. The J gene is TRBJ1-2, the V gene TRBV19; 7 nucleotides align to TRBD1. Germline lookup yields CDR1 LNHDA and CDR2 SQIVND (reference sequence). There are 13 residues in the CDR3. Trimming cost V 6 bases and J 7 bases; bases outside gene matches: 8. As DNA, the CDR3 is TGTGCCAGTAGACGTCAACAGGGGTCTGGCTACACCTTC. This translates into CASRRQQGSGYTF.

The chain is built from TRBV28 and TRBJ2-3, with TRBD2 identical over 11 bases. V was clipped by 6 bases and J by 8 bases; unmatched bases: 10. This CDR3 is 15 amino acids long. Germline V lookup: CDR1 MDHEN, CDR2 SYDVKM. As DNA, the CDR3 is TGTGCCAGCAGCACAACTAGCGGGGGCGGGGGTACGCAGTATTTT. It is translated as CASSTTSGGGGTQYF.

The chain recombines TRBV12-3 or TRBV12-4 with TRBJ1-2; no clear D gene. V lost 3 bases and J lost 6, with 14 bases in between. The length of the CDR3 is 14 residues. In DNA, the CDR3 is TGTGCCAGCAGTTTGGGAACTACGCTGAATGGCTACACCTTC. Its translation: CASSLGTTLNGYTF.

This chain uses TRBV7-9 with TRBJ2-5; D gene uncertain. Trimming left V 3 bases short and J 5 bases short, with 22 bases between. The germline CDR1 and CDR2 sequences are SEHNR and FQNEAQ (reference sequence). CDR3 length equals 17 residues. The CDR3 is CASSLYRQANFGETQYF. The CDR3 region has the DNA TGTGCCAGCAGCTTGTATCGCCAGGCCAACTTTGGGGAGACCCAGTACTTC.

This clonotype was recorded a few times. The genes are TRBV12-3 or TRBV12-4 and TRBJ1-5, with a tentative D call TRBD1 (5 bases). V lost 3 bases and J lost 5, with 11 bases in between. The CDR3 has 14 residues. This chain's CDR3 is CASSFWGSDQPQHF. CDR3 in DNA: TGTGCCAGCAGTTTTTGGGGCTCCGATCAGCCCCAGCATTTT.

CDR3 bases: TGTGCCAGCAGCTCGTCGGGGTCACAGTACTTC. This translates into CASSSSGSQYF. The rearrangement joins TRBV11-2 to TRBJ2-4; perhaps TRBD2 as D (5 bases). The CDR3 loop spans 11 amino acids. The V gene lost 4 bases and the J gene lost 13 bases, with 11 bases spanning the gap. In germline, CDR1 is SGHAT, CDR2 FQNNGV.

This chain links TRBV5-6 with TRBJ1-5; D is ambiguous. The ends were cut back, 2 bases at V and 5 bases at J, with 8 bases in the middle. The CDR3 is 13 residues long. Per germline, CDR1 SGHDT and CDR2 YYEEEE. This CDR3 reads CASSFSGDQPQHF. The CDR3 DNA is TGTGCCAGCAGCTTTTCGGGCGATCAGCCCCAGCATTTT.

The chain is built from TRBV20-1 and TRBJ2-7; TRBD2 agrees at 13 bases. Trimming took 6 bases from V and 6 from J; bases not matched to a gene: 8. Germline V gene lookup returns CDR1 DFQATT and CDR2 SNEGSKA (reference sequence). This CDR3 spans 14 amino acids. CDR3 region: CSAKSGLAGVEQYF. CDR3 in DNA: TGCAGTGCGAAATCCGGACTAGCGGGAGTCGAGCAGTACTTC.

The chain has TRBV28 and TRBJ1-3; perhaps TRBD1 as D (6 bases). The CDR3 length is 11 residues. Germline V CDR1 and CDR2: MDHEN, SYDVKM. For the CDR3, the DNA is TGTGGGGGGGGCGTGGGAAACACCATATATTTT. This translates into CGGGVGNTIYF.

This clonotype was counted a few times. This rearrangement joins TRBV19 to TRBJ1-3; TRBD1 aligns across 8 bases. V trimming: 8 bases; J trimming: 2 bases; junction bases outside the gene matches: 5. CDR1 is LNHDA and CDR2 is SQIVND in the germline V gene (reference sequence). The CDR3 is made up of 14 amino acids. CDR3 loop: CASGQGTAGNTIYF. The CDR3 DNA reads TGTGCCAGTGGACAGGGCACTGCTGGAAACACCATATATTTT.